Shown below are 19 T cell receptor beta chains from a single sample sequenced in a study of T cells in localized non-small cell lung cancer. Here immunoSEQ multiplex PCR was the method, and the copy in TCRdb shows in-frame clones only, minus some. Of around 70,000 clones in the sample, 70% to 90% were seen once. The source was peripheral blood, collected before any cancer treatment. These receptors came from a male donor older than 55 with stage III squamous cell lung carcinoma.

This clone appeared once. The V gene is TRBV7-8, the J gene TRBJ2-5; D gene uncertain. Germline V lookup: CDR1 SGHVS, CDR2 FQNEAQ. V lost 1 base, J lost 2 bases, and 14 bases lay in between. This CDR3 has 16 amino acids. Here the CDR3 DNA reads TGTGCCAGCAGCTTAGTCCCGGGTGCACCACAAGAGACCCAGTACTTC. Its protein product is CASSLVPGAPQETQYF.

This clone was counted once. The chain recombines TRBV19 with TRBJ2-2, with 10 positions matching TRBD2. The CDR3 is made up of 14 amino acids. CDR1 and CDR2 (germline): LNHDA, SQIVND (reference sequence). With V trimmed by 5 bases and J by 6 bases, 3 bases remained unmatched. CDR3 DNA: TGTGCCAGTAGTGGTAGCGGGGGGTCCGGGGAGCTGTTTTTT. Residues: CASSGSGGSGELFF.

The chain combines TRBV7-9 with TRBJ1-2, with 8 bases that match TRBD1. The trim removed 5 bases at V and 8 bases at J, leaving 7 bases unmatched. CDR1 and CDR2 (germline): SEHNR, FQNEAQ (reference sequence). The CDR3 extends over 13 amino acids. CDR3 region: CASSPDRDGGYTF. CDR3 DNA sequence: TGTGCCAGCAGCCCGGACAGGGACGGCGGCTACACCTTC.

CDR3 coding DNA: TGTGCCAGCAGCTTGCTGGTCTTGAGCTCCTACAATGAGCAGTTCTTC. This encodes CASSLLVLSSYNEQFF. The chain links TRBV13 to TRBJ2-1, with D hard to call. This CDR3 has 16 amino acids. The V end was cut by 3 bases, the J end by 0 bases, with 12 bases between. CDR1 is PRHDT, CDR2 FYEKMQ, per germline (reference sequence).

The chain combines TRBV11-2 with TRBJ1-1; no reliable D call. The CDR3 consists of 13 residues. V lost 5 bases and J 1 base, leaving 8 bases between the germline ends. Germline CDR1 and CDR2: SGHAT and FQNNGV. In DNA, the CDR3 is TGTGCCAGCAGCCTGGCCGAGAACACTGAAGCTTTCTTT. Its translation: CASSLAENTEAFF.

This clone was detected ten times or more. The chain has TRBV2 and TRBJ1-5, with D possibly being TRBD1 (5 bases). Looked up from germline, CDR1 is SNHLY and CDR2 is FYNNEI. This CDR3 comprises 13 residues. Trimming removed 4 bases from V and 8 bases from J, with 12 bases in between. For the CDR3, the DNA is TGTGCCAGCAGTGGGCAGCTAGGGGAGCCCCAGCATTTT. Encoded protein: CASSGQLGEPQHF.

This clone was counted a single time. V usage is TRBV19 and J usage is TRBJ1-3; no clear D. The CDR3 covers 16 residues. Trimming removed 1 base from V and 0 bases from J, with 10 bases in between. The V gene's germline CDR1 is LNHDA and CDR2 SQIVND (reference sequence). The CDR3 DNA follows: TGTGCCAGTAGTATAGGTCCCAGCTCCTCTGGAAACACCATATATTTT. Its protein is CASSIGPSSSGNTIYF.

In the case of this clone: Germline and junction disagree at one end, which may indicate a read error. The chain couples TRBV7-2 to TRBJ1-2; D uncertain. This CDR3 region has 14 residues. Germline CDR1 SGHTA, CDR2 FQGNSA. In nucleotides, the CDR3 is TGTGCCAGCAGTCCCACAGCCGGGCCCTATGTCTACACCTTC. This codes for CASSPTAGPYVYTF.

The chain uses TRBV11-2 and TRBJ1-2; D gene unclear. The CDR3 covers 13 residues. V lost 2 bases, J lost 2 bases, and 6 bases lay in between. Per germline, CDR1 SGHAT and CDR2 FQNNGV. CDR3 coding DNA: TGTGCCAGCAGCTTAATTGGCAACTATGGCTACACCTTC. Translated, it gives CASSLIGNYGYTF.

The chain combines TRBV20-1 with TRBJ2-7; D not resolved. The germline V and J ends were trimmed by 5 bases and 1 base, with 6 bases remaining between them. This CDR3 comprises 11 residues. Germline V CDR1 and CDR2: DFQATT, SNEGSKA (reference sequence). This CDR3 is CSAGRSYEQYF. The CDR3 nucleotides are TGCAGTGCTGGCCGATCCTACGAGCAGTACTTC.

The DNA of the CDR3 is TGTGCCAGCAGCCAAGCGGGTTTGGGGGCCCATCACGGGGAGCTGTTTTTT. This sequence encodes CASSQAGLGAHHGELFF. The rearrangement joins TRBV4-2 to TRBJ2-2; possible D gene TRBD1, 6 bases. The CDR3 runs 17 residues. Germline loops: CDR1 LGHNA, CDR2 YNFKEQ. V lost 1 base, J lost 7 bases, and 19 bases lay in between.

The table lists this clone with a count of one. The V call is TRBV7-9, the J call TRBJ1-5, with D unclear. This CDR3 has 12 amino acids. Trimming shortened V by 2 bases and J by 4 bases, and 3 bases separated the two germline ends. CDR1 and CDR2 from the germline V gene are SEHNR and FQNEAQ (reference sequence). The CDR3 loop reads CASSLPNQPQHF. As DNA, the CDR3 is TGTGCCAGCAGCTTACCAAATCAGCCCCAGCATTTT.

The chain recombines TRBV29-1 with TRBJ1-1; D is possibly TRBD1 (6 bases). The germline V and J ends were trimmed by 5 bases and 0 bases, with 13 bases remaining between them. Germline loops: CDR1 SQVTM, CDR2 ANQGSEA. The CDR3 totals 14 residues. CDR3 coding DNA: TGCAGCGTTCGGCAGGGGAATATGAACACTGAAGCTTTCTTT. It is translated as CSVRQGNMNTEAFF.

This sequence joins TRBV9 and TRBJ2-3; D is undetermined. Trimming took 0 bases from V and 2 from J, leaving 4 bases between them. Germline CDR1 is SGDLS and CDR2 is YYNGEE. The CDR3 consists of 13 residues. The CDR3 DNA is TGTGCCAGCAGCGTAGCCTTCACAGATACGCAGTATTTT. Amino acids: CASSVAFTDTQYF.

This chain links TRBV28 with TRBJ1-3, with 7 bases fitting TRBD1. The J segment lost 0 bases and the V segment lost 2 bases, leaving 16 bases of the junction unmatched. CDR3 length: 20 amino acids. Germline V lookup: CDR1 MDHEN, CDR2 SYDVKM. The CDR3 sequence is CASSLLKGDQGESSGNTIYF. The CDR3 DNA reads as TGTGCCAGCAGTTTACTAAAAGGGGATCAGGGGGAGAGCTCTGGAAACACCATATATTTT.

The chain links TRBV7-2 to TRBJ1-1, with TRBD1 identical over 9 bases. V dropped 2 bases and J dropped 1; count of bases not matched to a gene: 2. CDR3 length: 15 residues. Germline V lookup: CDR1 SGHTA, CDR2 FQGNSA. The CDR3: CASSLRTGANTEAFF. In nucleotides, the CDR3 is TGTGCCAGCAGCTTACGGACAGGGGCGAACACTGAAGCTTTCTTT.

The chain uses TRBV21-1 and TRBJ1-6. TRBV21-1 is annotated as a pseudogene. The length of the CDR3 is 18 residues. The DNA for the CDR3 is TGTGCCAGCAGCAAAAGGTCCCAGTGGAGGGTGTATAATTCACCCCTCCACTTT. This gives the protein CASSKRSQWRVYNSPLHF.

The chain carries TRBV6-5 and TRBJ2-3; 8 bases are a match to TRBD1. Germline-derived CDR1 and CDR2 are MNHEY and SVGAGI. The CDR3 sequence is 15 residues long. The J segment lost 1 base and the V segment lost 8 bases, leaving 8 bases of the junction unmatched. The CDR3 sequence: CASCQGAVGTDTQYF. The CDR3 DNA sequence: TGTGCCAGCTGTCAGGGGGCGGTCGGCACAGATACGCAGTATTTT.

This clone was seen just once. The rearrangement links TRBV5-6 to TRBJ1-1; TRBD1 matches at 7 bases. Germline V gene lookup returns CDR1 SGHDT and CDR2 YYEEEE. CDR3 length: 14 residues. The junction had 8 bases not matched to a gene; V was cut back by 4 bases and J by 5 bases. The CDR3 spells CASSTTGVGTEAFF. The CDR3 region has the DNA TGTGCCAGCAGCACCACAGGGGTTGGAACTGAAGCTTTCTTT. Using reference TRBV5-6 and TRBJ1-1 for the parts outside the CDR3, the full variable domain is DAGVTQSPTHLIKTRGQQVTLRCSPKSGHDTVSWYQQALGQGPQFIFQYYEEEERQRGNFPDRFSGHQFPNYSSELNVNALLLGDSALYLCASSTTGVGTEAFFGQGTRLTVV.